This TCR beta chain was sequenced for a study of spatial heterogeneity in lung cancer. Regarding the study as a whole: Ubiquitous expanded tumor TCRs appeared in blood more at resection than follow-up.

This sample's time point: blood at routine non-recurrence follow-up after resection. This clonotype was picked up a small number of times. Its antigen remains unidentified. V was pared by 8 bases and J by 4 bases, with 11 bases between. Germline V gene data show CDR1 as SGHAT and CDR2 as FQNNGV. CDR3 size: 13 residues. The library protocol tagged each TCR cDNA with a unique molecular identifier. MiXCR, run by TCRdb on the 5' RACE reads, gives a single entry per CDR3 protein. Of 45,000 to 55,000 distinct CDR3 sequences listed, about an eighth are singletons. The starting material was PBMCs, obtained at follow-up. The chain carries TRBV11-2 and TRBJ2-2; D gene uncertain. This TCR was recovered from a male donor with early-stage non-small cell lung cancer. The chain's CDR3 is CASRASFTGELFF. In nucleotides, the CDR3 is TGTGCCAGCCGGGCCAGTTTCACCGGGGAGCTGTTTTTT.